The clone carrying this T cell receptor beta chain was observed a handful of times. Its antigen is not identified. TCRdb used MiXCR to reprocess the reads, holding one entry per CDR3 protein. The data hold 150,000 to 200,000 distinct CDR3 sequences, with about 20% observed a single time. These data belong to a study of T cell repertoires in cytomegalovirus infection. As for the study in general: As its CMV epitopes, the study selected recently identified HLA-C-restricted and well-studied HLA-B-restricted targets. Indicated by public TCR beta signatures were CMV infection and matching HLA type. Study results and limitations: Ex vivo responses were dominated by HLA-C-restricted CMV-specific TCR beta clonotypes.

With 5 bases clipped from V and 1 base from J, the junction kept 5 bases outside the gene matches. Germline CDR1 and CDR2: SGHTA and FQGNSA. The CDR3 runs to 15 residues. The gene calls are TRBV7-2 and TRBJ2-1, with 7 bases that match TRBD1. The sequencing here drew on CD8+ T cells from cultured PBMCs, taken from culture after CMV antigen stimulation. The TCR comes from a human donor in good health (CMV status not recorded). Some clones in this sample may be carry-over from other donors' samples. The CDR3 DNA reads as TGTGCCAGCAGCACCCGGGACAGATCCTACAATGAGCAGTTCTTC. This encodes CASSTRDRSYNEQFF.